A selection of T cell receptor beta chains follows, all from one sample in a study of blood T cells in healthy people across ages. Using its own MiXCR run on the 5' RACE reads, TCRdb lists one record per CDR3 protein. The sample has 1,300,000 or so distinct CDR3 sequences; 59% are singletons. Sequences were obtained from blood. The source is a man in his late teens or twenties in good health. CDR3s include the opening cysteine and the closing phenylalanine or tryptophan. D genes are given only for firm matches. Size is omitted from some rows. Given values are once, few, many or a class for expanded clones.

TRBJ1-2	NA	TRBD1	TRBV4-1	CASSQEGAGQASNYGYTF	TGCGCCAGCAGCCAAGAAGGGGCGGGACAGGCCTCTAACTATGGCTACACCTTC
TRBJ2-1	NA	TRBD1	TRBV3-1	CASSQGEKYNEQFF	TGTGCCAGCAGTCAGGGGGAAAAGTACAATGAGCAGTTCTTC
TRBJ2-3	NA	TRBD2	TRBV19	CASSIVSAGASTDTQYF	TGTGCCAGTAGTATAGTGTCAGCGGGGGCCAGCACAGATACGCAGTATTTT
TRBJ2-3	NA	NA	TRBV12-3/TRBV12-4	CASTWGGSTDTQYF	TGTGCCAGCACCTGGGGCGGGAGCACAGATACGCAGTATTTT
TRBJ2-1	few	TRBD1	TRBV20-1	CSASGTGYNEQFF	TGCAGTGCTTCCGGGACAGGATACAATGAGCAGTTCTTC
TRBJ2-3	NA	NA	TRBV7-6	CASSTSEADTQYF	TGTGCCAGCAGTACCTCGGAGGCAGATACGCAGTATTTT
TRBJ2-3	few	NA	TRBV4-1	CASSQEAEGNTDTQYF	TGCGCCAGCAGCCAAGAGGCCGAGGGAAACACAGATACGCAGTATTTT
TRBJ2-7	NA	NA	TRBV2	CASSEERGRGAYEQYF	TGTGCCAGCAGTGAAGAAAGGGGCAGGGGCGCCTACGAGCAGTACTTC
TRBJ2-5	NA	TRBD2	TRBV27	CASLGLAGVRNEQYF	TGTGCCAGTTTGGGACTAGCGGGGGTGAGGAATGAGCAGTACTTC
TRBJ2-7	NA	NA	TRBV4-1	CASSQGAGTGTYEQYF	TGCGCCAGCAGCCAAGGGGCAGGGACTGGGACCTACGAGCAGTACTTC
TRBJ1-6	NA	NA	TRBV6-1	CASSGVRGPSNSPLHF	TGTGCCAGCAGTGGGGTTCGGGGACCTTCGAATTCACCCCTCCACTTT
TRBJ2-1	NA	TRBD2	TRBV29-1	CSPSGVGNEQFF	TGCAGCCCCAGCGGGGTAGGCAATGAGCAGTTCTTC
TRBJ2-3	NA	TRBD2	TRBV20-1	CSTRLAGGPMTDTQYF	TGCAGTACCCGTCTAGCGGGGGGGCCGATGACAGATACGCAGTATTTT
TRBJ2-1	few	TRBD2	TRBV7-9	CASSSSGRVEQFF	TGTGCCAGCAGCTCTAGCGGGAGGGTAGAGCAGTTCTTC
TRBJ2-7	NA	NA	TRBV12-3/TRBV12-4	CASSRQNYEQYF	TGTGCCAGCAGCCGACAGAACTACGAGCAGTACTTC
TRBJ2-5	NA	TRBD2	TRBV6-5	CASSSTSGWYF	TGTGCCAGCAGTTCCACTAGCGGGTGGTACTTC
TRBJ2-1	NA	NA	TRBV28	CASSSEGIRALGEQFF	TGTGCCAGCAGTTCCGAGGGTATAAGGGCCTTAGGTGAGCAGTTCTTC
TRBJ2-1	few	TRBD1	TRBV5-6	CASAPGQDYNEQFF	TGTGCCAGCGCCCCGGGACAGGATTACAATGAGCAGTTCTTC
TRBJ2-7	few	NA	TRBV20-1	CSATVGRTTYEQYF	TGCAGTGCTACCGTGGGTAGGACTACCTACGAGCAGTACTTC
TRBJ2-1	NA	NA	TRBV20-1	CSARDFAGGTLEQFF	TGCAGTGCTAGAGATTTTGCGGGCGGCACTTTGGAGCAGTTCTTC
TRBJ2-5	NA	NA	TRBV7-9	CASSVKGSGTQYF	TGTGCCAGCAGCGTAAAGGGGTCCGGGACCCAGTACTTC
TRBJ2-7	NA	NA	TRBV9	CASSVASRDGEQYF	TGTGCCAGCAGCGTAGCGTCCAGGGACGGCGAGCAGTACTTC
TRBJ1-1	few	NA	TRBV6-5	CASSYSVNTEAFF	TGTGCCAGCAGTTACTCTGTGAACACTGAAGCTTTCTTT
TRBJ1-4	NA	NA	TRBV5-1	CASSPRYTGTTLNEKLFF	TGCGCCAGCAGCCCACGCTATACCGGGACAACCCTTAATGAAAAACTGTTTTTT
TRBJ2-7	NA	NA	TRBV7-2	CASSTTPGTTNYEQYF	TGTGCCAGCAGCACGACGCCCGGGACGACAAACTACGAGCAGTACTTC
TRBJ1-1	NA	NA	TRBV27	CASSEGRVGLDFF	TGTGCCAGCAGCGAAGGGCGTGTCGGATTGGATTTCTTT
TRBJ2-7	few	NA	TRBV29-1	CSVGTPTYNEQYF	TGCAGCGTGGGGACACCGACCTACAATGAGCAGTACTTC
TRBJ2-7	NA	NA	TRBV10-3	CAISDPTWSYEQYF	TGTGCCATCAGTGATCCCACTTGGAGCTACGAGCAGTACTTC
TRBJ1-1	NA	TRBD1	TRBV7-9	CASKKNPGQGRTEAFF	TGTGCCAGCAAAAAAAATCCGGGACAGGGTCGCACTGAAGCTTTCTTT
TRBJ1-5	once	NA	TRBV4-3	CASSQGTLGTQHF	TGCGCCAGCAGCCAAGGAACCCTGGGGACCCAGCATTTT
TRBJ2-5	NA	NA	TRBV30	CAWSVPTVGTETQYF	TGTGCCTGGAGTGTCCCTACAGTGGGGACCGAGACCCAGTACTTC
TRBJ1-5	NA	NA	TRBV6-2/TRBV6-3	CATGRSGSNQPQHF	TGTGCCACCGGACGGTCAGGGAGCAATCAGCCCCAGCATTTT
TRBJ2-1	NA	TRBD1	TRBV2	CASTIGTATPNEQFF	TGTGCCAGCACTATCGGGACAGCTACTCCCAATGAGCAGTTCTTC
TRBJ2-7	NA	NA	TRBV7-9	CASSQSGALDYEQYF	TGTGCCAGCAGCCAGTCGGGGGCTCTAGACTACGAGCAGTACTTC
TRBJ1-1	few	NA	TRBV5-1	CASSLDAEAFF	TGCGCCAGCAGCTTGGACGCTGAAGCTTTCTTT
TRBJ2-1	NA	TRBD2	TRBV19	CASSIGGSPRVNEQFF	TGTGCCAGTAGTATCGGGGGGTCCCCCAGGGTAAATGAGCAGTTCTTC
TRBJ2-7	NA	NA	TRBV4-2	CASSQVGASGEYEQYF	TGTGCCAGCAGCCAAGTCGGCGCGTCGGGGGAATACGAGCAGTACTTC
TRBJ2-5	NA	NA	TRBV29-1	CSVDLVGETQYF	TGCAGCGTTGATTTGGTTGGCGAGACCCAGTACTTC
TRBJ2-7	NA	NA	TRBV29-1	CSAGRDYEQYF	TGCAGCGCAGGACGGGACTACGAGCAGTACTTC
TRBJ2-1	NA	NA	TRBV4-3	CASSQGGWSDGEQFF	TGCGCCAGCAGCCAAGGCGGGTGGAGCGACGGTGAGCAGTTCTTC
TRBJ1-4	NA	NA	TRBV12-3/TRBV12-4	CASSLGQQEEKLFF	TGTGCCAGCAGCTTGGGACAACAGGAGGAAAAACTGTTTTTT